This T cell receptor (beta chain) was found in a study of T cells in Graves' hyperthyroidism and ophthalmopathy. TCR beta CDR3 sequences were amplified from RNA transcripts. TCR CDR3 underwent first-round RT-PCR with the HTBI primer set. Each CDR3 protein is one row after TCRdb ran MiXCR on the multiplex PCR reads. The table records 700,000 or so distinct CDR3 sequences, about 16% of them present only once. Germline lookup yields CDR1 SGHKS and CDR2 YYEKEE (reference sequence). CDR3 length: 14 residues. Trimming took off 4 bases at V and 8 bases at J, with 16 bases between the two ends. Material for sequencing was blood. This chain uses TRBV5-5 with TRBJ2-1; either TRBD1 or TRBD2 may supply D (7 bases each). The clonotype originates from a man between 18 and 35 years old with Graves' hyperthyroidism. The CDR3 DNA sequence: TGTGCCAGCAGCAGACTGACAGGGAGGGATGAGCAGTTCTTC. It yields the protein CASSRLTGRDEQFF.